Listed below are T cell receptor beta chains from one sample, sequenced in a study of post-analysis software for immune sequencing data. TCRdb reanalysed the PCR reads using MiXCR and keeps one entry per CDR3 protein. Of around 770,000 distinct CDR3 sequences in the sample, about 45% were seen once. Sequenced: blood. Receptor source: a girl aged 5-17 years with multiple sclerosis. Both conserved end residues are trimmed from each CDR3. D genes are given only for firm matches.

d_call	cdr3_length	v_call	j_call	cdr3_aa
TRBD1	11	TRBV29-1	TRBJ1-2	SVEGAGGGGYT
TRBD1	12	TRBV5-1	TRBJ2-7	ASSLDGTVYEQY
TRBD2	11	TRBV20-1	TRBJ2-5	SAPLAGGGEQY
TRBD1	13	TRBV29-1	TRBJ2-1	SAQGAGGSYNEQF
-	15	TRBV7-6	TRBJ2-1	ASSLDIGLGPYNEQF
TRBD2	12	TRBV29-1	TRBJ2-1	SASGTSGRNEQF
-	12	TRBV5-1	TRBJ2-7	ASSLWGQGYEQY
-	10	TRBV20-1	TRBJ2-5	SAQLGKETQY
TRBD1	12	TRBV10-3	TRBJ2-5	AISEARGLETQY
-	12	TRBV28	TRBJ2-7	ASSLSRDSYEQY
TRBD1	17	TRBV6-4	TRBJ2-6	ASSEVPDRGLSGANVLT
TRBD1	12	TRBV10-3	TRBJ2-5	AIRGTGVGETQY
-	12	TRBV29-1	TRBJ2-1	SVDVRGTYNEQF
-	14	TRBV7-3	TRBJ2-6	ASSSRLGSGANVLT
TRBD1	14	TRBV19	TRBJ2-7	ASSTPWTGSPYEQY
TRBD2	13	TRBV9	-	ASSGGLGLGYEQY
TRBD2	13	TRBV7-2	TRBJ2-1	ASSLVGGGRNEQF
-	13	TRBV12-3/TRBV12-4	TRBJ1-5	ASSLALGRNQPQH
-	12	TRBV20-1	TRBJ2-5	SARIRVGQETQY
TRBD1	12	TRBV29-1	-	SVVGTGDSYEQY
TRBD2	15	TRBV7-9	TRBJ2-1	ASSLGLAGDDYNEQF
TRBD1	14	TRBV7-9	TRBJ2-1	ASSAKTGVSYNEQF
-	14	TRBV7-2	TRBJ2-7	ASSLLRVGSSYEQY
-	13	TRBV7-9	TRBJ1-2	ASSLSISRDYGYT
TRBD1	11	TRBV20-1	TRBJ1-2	SAPDRGLDGYT
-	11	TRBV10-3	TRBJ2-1	AISPDRYNEQF
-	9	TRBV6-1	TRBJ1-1	ASSEAGGAF
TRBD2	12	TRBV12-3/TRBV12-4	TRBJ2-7	ASSFAGTSYEQY
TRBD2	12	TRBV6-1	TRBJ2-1	ASTQIAGEAEQF
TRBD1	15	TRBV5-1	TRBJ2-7	ASSLRSRDRGFYEQY
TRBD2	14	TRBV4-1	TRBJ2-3	ASSSQLAGATDTQY
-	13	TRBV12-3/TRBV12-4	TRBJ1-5	ASSFSGDSNQPQH
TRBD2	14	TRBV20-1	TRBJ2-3	SARGGIAGVRDTQY
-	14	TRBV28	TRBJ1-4	ASTNHPPPTNEKLF
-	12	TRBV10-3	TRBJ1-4	AISESGLNEKLF
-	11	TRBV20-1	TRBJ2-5	SARDLYQETQY
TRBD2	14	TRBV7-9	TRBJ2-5	ASSLAQRERGKTQY
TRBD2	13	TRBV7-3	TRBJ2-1	ASSLMTSRTNEQF
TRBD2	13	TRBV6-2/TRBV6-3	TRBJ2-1	ASSYSPSGGDEQF
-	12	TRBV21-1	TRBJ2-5	ASSKGGGNETQY
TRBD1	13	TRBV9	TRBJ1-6	ASSAGTASNSPLH
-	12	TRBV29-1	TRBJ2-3	SASGPRGTDTQY
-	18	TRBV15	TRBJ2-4	ATSRVGSRSTYLAKNIQY
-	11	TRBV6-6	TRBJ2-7	ASSYQGSYEQY
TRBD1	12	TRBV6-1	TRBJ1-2	ASRPDRAMGGYT
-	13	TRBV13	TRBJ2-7	ASSLNPGTSYEQY
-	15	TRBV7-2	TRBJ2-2	ASSTSGGGRHTGELF
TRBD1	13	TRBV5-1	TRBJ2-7	ASSPSGQGINEQY
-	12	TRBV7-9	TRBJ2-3	ASSSFGGTDTQY
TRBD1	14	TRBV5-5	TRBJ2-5	ASSLDLGQGQETQY
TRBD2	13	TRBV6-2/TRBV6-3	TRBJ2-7	ASLDPVREVEEQY
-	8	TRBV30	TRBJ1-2	ASPTAGYT
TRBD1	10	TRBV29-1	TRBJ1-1	SSRQGNTEAF